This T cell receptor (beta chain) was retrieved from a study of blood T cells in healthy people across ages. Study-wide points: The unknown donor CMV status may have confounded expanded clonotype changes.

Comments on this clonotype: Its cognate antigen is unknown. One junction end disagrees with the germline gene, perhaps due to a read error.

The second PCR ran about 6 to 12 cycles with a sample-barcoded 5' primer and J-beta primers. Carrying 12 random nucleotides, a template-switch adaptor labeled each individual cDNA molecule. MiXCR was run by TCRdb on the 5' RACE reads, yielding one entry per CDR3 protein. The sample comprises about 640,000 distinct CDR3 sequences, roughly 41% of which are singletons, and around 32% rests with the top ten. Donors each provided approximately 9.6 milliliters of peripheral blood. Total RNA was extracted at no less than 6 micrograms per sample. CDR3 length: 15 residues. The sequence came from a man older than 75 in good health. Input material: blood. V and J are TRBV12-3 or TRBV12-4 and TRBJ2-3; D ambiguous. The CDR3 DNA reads TGTGCCAGCAGTTTTGCCGGGTTGAGCACAGATACGGAGTATTTT. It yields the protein CASSFAGLSTDTEYF.